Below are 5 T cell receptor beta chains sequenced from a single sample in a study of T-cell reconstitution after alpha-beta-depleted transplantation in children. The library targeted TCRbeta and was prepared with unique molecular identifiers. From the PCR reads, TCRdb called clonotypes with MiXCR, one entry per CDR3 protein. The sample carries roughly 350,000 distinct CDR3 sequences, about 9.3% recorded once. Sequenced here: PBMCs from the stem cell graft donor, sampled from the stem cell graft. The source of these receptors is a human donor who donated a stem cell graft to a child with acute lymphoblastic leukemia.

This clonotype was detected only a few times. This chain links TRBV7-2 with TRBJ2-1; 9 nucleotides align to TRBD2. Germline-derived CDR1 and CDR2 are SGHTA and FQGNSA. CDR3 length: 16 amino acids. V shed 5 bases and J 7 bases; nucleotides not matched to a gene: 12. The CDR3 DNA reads TGTGCCAGCAGCCTGCCCGCCGGACTAGCGCGGAATGAGCAGTTCTTC. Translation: CASSLPAGLARNEQFF.

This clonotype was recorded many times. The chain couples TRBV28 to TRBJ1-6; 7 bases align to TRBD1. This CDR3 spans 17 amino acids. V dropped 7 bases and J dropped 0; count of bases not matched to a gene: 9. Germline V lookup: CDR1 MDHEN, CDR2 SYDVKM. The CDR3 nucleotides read TGTGCCAGCAACCCGACAGGGCCCTTCTCCTATAATTCACCCCTCCACTTT. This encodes CASNPTGPFSYNSPLHF. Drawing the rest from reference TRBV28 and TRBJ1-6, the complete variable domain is DVKVTQSSRYLVKRTGEKVFLECVQDMDHENMFWYRQDPGLGLRLIYFSYDVKMKEKGDIPEGYSVSREKKERFSLILESASTNQTSMYLCASNPTGPFSYNSPLHFGNGTRLTVT.

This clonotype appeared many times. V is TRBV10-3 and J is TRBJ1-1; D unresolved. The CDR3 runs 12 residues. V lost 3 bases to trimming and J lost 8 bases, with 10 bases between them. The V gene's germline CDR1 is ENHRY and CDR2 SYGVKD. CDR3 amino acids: CAISEGRLEAFF. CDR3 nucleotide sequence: TGTGCCATCAGTGAAGGACGGCTAGAAGCTTTCTTT.

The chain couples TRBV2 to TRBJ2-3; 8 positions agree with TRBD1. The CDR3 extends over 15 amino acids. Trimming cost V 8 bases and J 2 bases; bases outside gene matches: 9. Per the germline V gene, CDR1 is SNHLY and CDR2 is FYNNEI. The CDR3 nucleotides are TGTGCCAGCCAGGGGGCTCAGGGCAACACAGATACGCAGTATTTT. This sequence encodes CASQGAQGNTDTQYF.

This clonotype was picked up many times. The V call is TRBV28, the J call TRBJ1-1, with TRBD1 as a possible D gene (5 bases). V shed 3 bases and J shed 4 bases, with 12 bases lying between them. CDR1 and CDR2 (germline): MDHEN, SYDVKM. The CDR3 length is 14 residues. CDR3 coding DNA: TGTGCCAGCAGTTTCGTCGGCAGGGCCACTGAAGCTTTCTTT. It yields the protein CASSFVGRATEAFF. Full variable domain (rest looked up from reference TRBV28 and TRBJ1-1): DVKVTQSSRYLVKRTGEKVFLECVQDMDHENMFWYRQDPGLGLRLIYFSYDVKMKEKGDIPEGYSVSREKKERFSLILESASTNQTSMYLCASSFVGRATEAFFGQGTRLTVV.